This paragraph covers one TCR beta chain sequence. The entry originates in a study of blood T cell repertoires in COVID-19. Trimming cost V 0 bases and J 2 bases; bases outside gene matches: 2. CDR1 GTSNPN and CDR2 SVGIG come from the germline V gene (reference sequence). CDR3 length: 14 amino acids. Profiled with immunoSEQ multiplex PCR; TCRdb holds only in-frame clones, not every one. The profile shows a few hundred thousand clones, around 82% of them singletons. This TCR was sampled from a man between 45 and 60 years old who had recovered from COVID-19. The chain links TRBV30 to TRBJ2-7, with TRBD1 matching over 9 bases. Input material: PBMCs or T cells enriched from blood (not recorded which). This CDR3 is CAWSVGTGPYEQYF. The CDR3 region has the DNA TGTGCCTGGAGTGTTGGGACAGGGCCCTACGAGCAGTACTTC.